The 16 T cell receptor beta chains below were found in one sample sequenced in a study of T-cell reconstitution after alpha-beta-depleted transplantation in children. Preparation of the TCRbeta library involved a method that used unique molecular identifiers. TCRdb redid the calling of the PCR reads with MiXCR, one entry per CDR3 protein. The table shows about 500,000 distinct CDR3 sequences, with approximately 29% occurring only once. The sample consisted of PBMCs from the stem cell graft donor, taken from the stem cell graft. Receptors were obtained from a human donor who donated a stem cell graft to a child with aplastic anemia.

This clonotype has at least ten counts. The V call is TRBV29-1, the J call TRBJ2-1, with D hard to call. The germline V gene encodes CDR1 SQVTM and CDR2 ANQGSEA. The CDR3 covers 13 residues. Trimming removed 1 base at V and 0 bases at J, with 4 bases between. In nucleotides, the CDR3 is TGCAGCGTTGAAGGTAGCTCCTACAATGAGCAGTTCTTC. Amino acid sequence: CSVEGSSYNEQFF.

The rearrangement joins TRBV29-1 to TRBJ1-1; 7 bases agree with TRBD1. CDR1 SQVTM and CDR2 ANQGSEA come from the germline V gene. V shed 5 bases, J shed 4 bases, and the junction held 7 bases outside the gene matches. The length of the CDR3 is 13 residues. The CDR3 DNA is TGCAGCGTTAGGAGGGGGCCGAGCACTGAAGCTTTCTTT. It yields the protein CSVRRGPSTEAFF.

Comment on this clonotype: Likely a read error: the CDR3 ends without its conserved phenylalanine or tryptophan. DNA of the CDR3: TGTGCCAGCAGCACAGGGGAAAGGGGTAACGAGCAGTACTCC. It encodes CASSTGERGNEQYS. The chain has TRBV12-3 or TRBV12-4 and TRBJ2-7, with 7 bases identical to TRBD1. This CDR3 has 14 amino acids. The V segment lost 6 bases and the J segment 5 bases; nucleotides outside the gene matches: 10.

This clonotype was counted only a few times. The V and J genes are TRBV5-5 and TRBJ1-2, with D uncertain. The V end was cut by 6 bases, the J end by 4 bases, with 7 bases between. The CDR3 runs to 11 residues. CDR1 is SGHKS, CDR2 YYEKEE, per germline (reference sequence). The CDR3 nucleotides are TGTGCCAGCACCTCCGGCTATGGCTACACCTTC. As protein: CASTSGYGYTF.

This clonotype was found a few times. The CDR3, as DNA: TGCAGCTCACTGACAGGCTCTAACTATGGCTACACCTTC. This sequence encodes CSSLTGSNYGYTF. The chain links TRBV29-1 to TRBJ1-2; maybe TRBD1 (6 bases). V lost 8 bases to trimming and J lost 0 bases, with 13 bases between them. Germline values: CDR1 SQVTM, CDR2 ANQGSEA. This CDR3 is built from 13 residues.

The rearrangement joins TRBV7-2 to TRBJ2-3; perhaps TRBD2 as D (7 bases). Deletions cut 2 bases from V and 3 bases from J, with 15 bases between. The germline gives CDR1 SGHTA, CDR2 FQGNSA. The CDR3 totals 16 residues. The CDR3 reads CASSLSFGGQTDTQYF. DNA of the CDR3: TGTGCCAGCAGCTTAAGCTTCGGGGGGCAGACAGATACGCAGTATTTT.

The chain links TRBV4-1 to TRBJ1-1, with D uncertain. With 0 bases removed from V and 4 bases from J, the gap between germline ends came to 15 bases. This CDR3 is 16 amino acids long. Looked up from germline, CDR1 is MGHRA and CDR2 is YSYEKL. CDR3 amino acids: CASSQDQSGFSTEAFF. CDR3 coding DNA: TGCGCCAGCAGCCAAGATCAGTCCGGGTTTAGCACTGAAGCTTTCTTT.

This clonotype was detected only a few times. This sequence joins TRBV7-9 and TRBJ2-1; possibly TRBD1 for D (6 bases). V was trimmed by 4 bases and J by 8 bases, leaving 15 bases between them. The germline V gene encodes CDR1 SEHNR and CDR2 FQNEAQ (reference sequence). The CDR3 is 14 residues long. CDR3 nucleotides: TGTGCCAGCAGCTATGACAGGACCACGGATGAGCAGTTCTTC. Protein: CASSYDRTTDEQFF.

This clonotype was observed a few times. The chain employs TRBV6-5 and TRBJ2-7; 7 bases line up with TRBD1. The CDR3 has 13 residues. V was pared by 2 bases and J by 2 bases, with 0 bases of the junction left unmatched. CDR1 is MNHEY, CDR2 SVGAGI, per germline. CDR3 bases: TGTGCCAGCAGTTACGACAGGGCCTACGAGCAGTACGTC. The encoded protein is CASSYDRAYEQYV.

The genes are TRBV27 and TRBJ2-7; 7 bases are shared with TRBD1. Germline V gene lookup returns CDR1 MNHEY and CDR2 SMNVEV (reference sequence). The CDR3 is made up of 16 amino acids. The V segment lost 4 bases and the J segment 4 bases; nucleotides outside the gene matches: 13. DNA for the CDR3: TGTGCCAGCAGTTCCTTGCCCAGGACAGGCCTGTACGAGCAGTACTTC. Translated: CASSSLPRTGLYEQYF.

This clonotype was seen a few times. J is TRBJ1-3 and V is TRBV7-8, with 9 bases aligning to TRBD1. The trim removed 2 bases at V and 0 bases at J, leaving 8 bases unmatched. The CDR3 covers 18 residues. Germline V CDR1 and CDR2: SGHVS, FQNEAQ. The chain's CDR3 is CASSLRDGQGSSGNTIYF. The CDR3 bases are TGTGCCAGCAGCTTACGGGACGGACAGGGGAGCTCTGGAAACACCATATATTTT.

There are many counts of this clonotype. This chain links TRBV6-4 with TRBJ2-6, with 10 bases fitting TRBD2. The length of the CDR3 is 16 residues. J lost 0 bases, V lost 4 bases, and 0 bases had no gene match. Germline lookup yields CDR1 MRHNA and CDR2 SNTAGT. In DNA, the CDR3 is TGTGCCAGCAGTGGGACTAGCGGCTCTGGGGCCAACGTCCTGACTTTC. Its translation is CASSGTSGSGANVLTF.

This clonotype has at least ten counts. The chain is built from TRBV20-1 and TRBJ2-1, with D uncertain. V was clipped by 1 base and J by 4 bases, with 8 bases between them. The germline V gene has CDR1 DFQATT and CDR2 SNEGSKA (reference sequence). CDR3 length: 13 residues. CDR3 coding DNA: TGCAGTGCTAGAGTACCTGAATACAATGAGCAGTTCTTC. Translated: CSARVPEYNEQFF.

CDR3 in DNA: TGCAGTGCCAGCGTCGGAGGGACTGGAAACACCATATATTTT. Protein sequence: CSASVGGTGNTIYF. This sequence joins TRBV20-1 and TRBJ1-3; D remains ambiguous. V shed 6 bases and J shed 2 bases, with 14 bases lying between them. The length of the CDR3 is 14 residues. CDR1 is DFQATT and CDR2 is SNEGSKA in the germline V gene (reference sequence).

This clonotype has more than one count but fewer than ten. The chain uses TRBV7-8 and TRBJ2-3; 8 bases are shared with TRBD1. The CDR3 runs to 14 residues. With 4 bases clipped from V and 6 bases from J, the junction kept 6 bases outside the gene matches. CDR1 is SGHVS and CDR2 is FQNEAQ in the germline V gene. DNA of the CDR3: TGTGCCAGCAGCTCCTGGACAGGGAAGGATACGCAGTATTTT. The encoded protein is CASSSWTGKDTQYF.

This chain connects TRBV20-1 to TRBJ1-1; weak D call: TRBD1 (6 bases). The germline V and J ends were trimmed by 7 bases and 0 bases, with 21 bases remaining between them. The CDR3 extends over 16 amino acids. Germline-derived CDR1 and CDR2 are DFQATT and SNEGSKA (reference sequence). Written as DNA, the CDR3 is TGCAGTGGAAAGAGGCAGGGGCAAAAGGTGAACACTGAAGCTTTCTTT. It codes for CSGKRQGQKVNTEAFF.